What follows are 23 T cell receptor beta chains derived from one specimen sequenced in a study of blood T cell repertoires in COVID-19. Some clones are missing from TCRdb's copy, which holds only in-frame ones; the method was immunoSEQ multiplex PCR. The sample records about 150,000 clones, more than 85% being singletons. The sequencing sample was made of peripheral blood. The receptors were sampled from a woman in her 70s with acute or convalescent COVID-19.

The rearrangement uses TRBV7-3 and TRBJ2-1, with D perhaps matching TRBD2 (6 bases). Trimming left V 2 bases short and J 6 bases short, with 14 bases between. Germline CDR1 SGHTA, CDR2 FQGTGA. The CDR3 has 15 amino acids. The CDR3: CASSLLPSEGNEQFF. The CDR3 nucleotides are TGTGCCAGCAGCTTACTGCCTAGCGAAGGCAATGAGCAGTTCTTC.

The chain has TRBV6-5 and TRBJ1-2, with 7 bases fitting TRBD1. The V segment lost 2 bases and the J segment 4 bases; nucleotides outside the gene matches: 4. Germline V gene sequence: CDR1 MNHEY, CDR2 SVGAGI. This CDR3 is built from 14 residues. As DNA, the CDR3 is TGTGCCAGCAGTTACCAAGGGGGCGGCTATGGCTACACCTTC. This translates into CASSYQGGGYGYTF.

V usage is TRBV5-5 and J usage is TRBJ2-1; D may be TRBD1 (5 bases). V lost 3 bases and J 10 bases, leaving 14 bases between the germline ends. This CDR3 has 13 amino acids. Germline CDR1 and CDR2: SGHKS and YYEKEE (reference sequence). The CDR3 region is CASSSDLGREQFF. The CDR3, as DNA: TGTGCCAGCAGCTCCGACTTGGGGCGGGAGCAGTTCTTC.

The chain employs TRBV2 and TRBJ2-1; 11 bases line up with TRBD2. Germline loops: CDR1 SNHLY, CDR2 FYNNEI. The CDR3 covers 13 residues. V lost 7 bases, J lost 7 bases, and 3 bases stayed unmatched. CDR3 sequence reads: CASNLAGGNEQFF. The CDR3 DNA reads TGTGCCAGCAACCTAGCGGGGGGAAATGAGCAGTTCTTC.

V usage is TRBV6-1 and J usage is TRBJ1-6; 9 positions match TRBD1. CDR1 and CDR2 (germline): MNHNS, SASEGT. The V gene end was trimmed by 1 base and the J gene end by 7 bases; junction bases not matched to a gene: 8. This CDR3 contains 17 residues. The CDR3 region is CASSEGTGAFPNSPLHF. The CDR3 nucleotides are TGTGCCAGCAGTGAAGGGACAGGGGCCTTCCCAAATTCACCCCTCCACTTT.

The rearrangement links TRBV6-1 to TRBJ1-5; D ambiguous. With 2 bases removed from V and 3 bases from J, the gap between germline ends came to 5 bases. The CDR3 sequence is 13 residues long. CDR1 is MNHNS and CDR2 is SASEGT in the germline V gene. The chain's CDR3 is CASSEFINQPQHF. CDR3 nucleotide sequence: TGTGCCAGCAGTGAATTCATCAATCAGCCCCAGCATTTT.

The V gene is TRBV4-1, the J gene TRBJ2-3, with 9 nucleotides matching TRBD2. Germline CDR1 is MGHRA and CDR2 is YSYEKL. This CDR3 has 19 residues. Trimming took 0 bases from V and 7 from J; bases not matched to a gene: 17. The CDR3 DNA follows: TGCGCCAGCAGCCAAGAGTCTCCTCTCGGGACTAGCTCTTTGTATACGCAGTATTTT. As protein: CASSQESPLGTSSLYTQYF.

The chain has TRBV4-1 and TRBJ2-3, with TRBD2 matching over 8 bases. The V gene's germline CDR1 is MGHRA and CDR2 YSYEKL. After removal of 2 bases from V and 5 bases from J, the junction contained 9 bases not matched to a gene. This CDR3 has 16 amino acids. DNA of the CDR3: TGCGCCAGCAGCCAAACCCTTAGCGGGGAGGGAGATACGCAGTATTTT. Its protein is CASSQTLSGEGDTQYF.

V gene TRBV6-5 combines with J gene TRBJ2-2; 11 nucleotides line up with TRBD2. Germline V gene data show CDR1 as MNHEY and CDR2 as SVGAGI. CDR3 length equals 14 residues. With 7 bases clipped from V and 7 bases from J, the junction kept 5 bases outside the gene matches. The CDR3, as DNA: TGTGCCAGCACCCTAGCGGGGGGCGGCGGGGAGCTGTTTTTT. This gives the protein CASTLAGGGGELFF.

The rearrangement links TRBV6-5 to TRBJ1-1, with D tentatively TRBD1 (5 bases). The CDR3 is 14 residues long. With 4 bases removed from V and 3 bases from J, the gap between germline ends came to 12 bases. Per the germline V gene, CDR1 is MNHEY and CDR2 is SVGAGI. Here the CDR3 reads CASSSTGKHTEAFF. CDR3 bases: TGTGCCAGCAGTTCCACAGGTAAACACACTGAAGCTTTCTTT.

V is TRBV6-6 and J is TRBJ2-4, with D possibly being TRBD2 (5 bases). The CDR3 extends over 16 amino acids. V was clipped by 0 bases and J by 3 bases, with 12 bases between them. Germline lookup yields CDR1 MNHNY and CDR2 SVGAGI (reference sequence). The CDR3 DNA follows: TGTGCCAGCAGTTACTCGATTCGGGATCTCAAAAACATTCAGTACTTC. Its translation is CASSYSIRDLKNIQYF.

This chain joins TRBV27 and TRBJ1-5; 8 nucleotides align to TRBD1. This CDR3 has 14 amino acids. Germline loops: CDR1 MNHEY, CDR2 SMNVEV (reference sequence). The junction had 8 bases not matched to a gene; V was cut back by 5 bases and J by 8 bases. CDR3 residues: CASSPGQGWEPQHF. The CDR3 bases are TGTGCCAGCAGTCCCGGACAGGGATGGGAGCCCCAGCATTTT.

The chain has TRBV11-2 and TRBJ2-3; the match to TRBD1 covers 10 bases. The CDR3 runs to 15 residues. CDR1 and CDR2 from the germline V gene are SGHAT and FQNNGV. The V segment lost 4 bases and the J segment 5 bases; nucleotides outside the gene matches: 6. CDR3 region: CASSSDRGALDTQYF. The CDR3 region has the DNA TGTGCCAGCAGCTCGGACAGGGGGGCCCTAGATACGCAGTATTTT.

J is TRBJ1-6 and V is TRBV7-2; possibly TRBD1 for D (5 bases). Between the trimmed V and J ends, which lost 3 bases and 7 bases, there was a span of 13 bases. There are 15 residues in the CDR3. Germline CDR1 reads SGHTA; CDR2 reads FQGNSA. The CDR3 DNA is TGTGCCAGCAGCTTGGACACAGCTACGAATTCACCCCTCCACTTT. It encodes CASSLDTATNSPLHF.

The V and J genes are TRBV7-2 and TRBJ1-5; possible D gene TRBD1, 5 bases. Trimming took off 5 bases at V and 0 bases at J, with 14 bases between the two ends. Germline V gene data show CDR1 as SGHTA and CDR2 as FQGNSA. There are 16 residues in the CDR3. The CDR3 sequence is CASSQQTAYSNQPQHF. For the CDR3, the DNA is TGTGCCAGCAGCCAGCAGACAGCTTATAGCAATCAGCCCCAGCATTTT. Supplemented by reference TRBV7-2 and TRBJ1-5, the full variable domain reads GAGVSQSPSNKVTEKGKDVELRCDPISGHTALYWYRQSLGQGLEFLIYFQGNSAPDKSGLPSDRFSAERTGGSVSTLTIQRTQQEDSAVYLCASSQQTAYSNQPQHFGDGTRLSIL.

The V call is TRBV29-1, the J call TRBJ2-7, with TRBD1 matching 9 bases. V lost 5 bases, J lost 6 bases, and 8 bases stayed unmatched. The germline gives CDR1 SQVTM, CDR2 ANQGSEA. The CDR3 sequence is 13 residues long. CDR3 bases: TGCAGCGTTAGTCCCGGGACAGGGTCCGAGCAGTACTTC. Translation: CSVSPGTGSEQYF.

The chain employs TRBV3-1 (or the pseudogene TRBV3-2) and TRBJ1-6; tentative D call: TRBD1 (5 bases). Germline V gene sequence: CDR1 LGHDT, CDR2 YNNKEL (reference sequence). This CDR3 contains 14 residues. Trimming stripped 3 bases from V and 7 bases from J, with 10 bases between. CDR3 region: CASSQGQVNSPLHF. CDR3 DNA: TGTGCCAGCAGCCAGGGGCAGGTGAATTCACCCCTCCACTTT.

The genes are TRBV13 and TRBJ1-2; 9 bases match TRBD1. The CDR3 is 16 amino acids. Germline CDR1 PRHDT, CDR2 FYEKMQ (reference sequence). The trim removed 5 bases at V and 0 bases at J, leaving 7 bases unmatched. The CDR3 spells CASSPGTGRANYGYTF. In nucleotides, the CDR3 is TGTGCCAGCAGCCCCGGGACAGGGAGAGCTAACTATGGCTACACCTTC.

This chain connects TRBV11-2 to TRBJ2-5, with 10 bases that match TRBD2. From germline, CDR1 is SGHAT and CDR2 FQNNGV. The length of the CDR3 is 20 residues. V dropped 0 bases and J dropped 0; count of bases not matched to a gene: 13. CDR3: CASSLEYTPRLAGDQETQYF. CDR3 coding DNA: TGTGCCAGCAGCTTAGAGTATACCCCCCGCCTAGCGGGGGACCAAGAGACCCAGTACTTC.

This chain's CDR3 is CASSYTSGGPGTGELFF. CDR3 nucleotide sequence: TGTGCCAGCAGTTACACTAGCGGGGGGCCCGGAACCGGGGAGCTGTTTTTT. The chain uses TRBV6-2 or TRBV6-3 and TRBJ2-2; TRBD2 matches 12 bases. V shed 2 bases and J 5 bases; nucleotides not matched to a gene: 6. The germline CDR1 and CDR2 sequences are MNHEY and SVGEGT. The CDR3 spans 17 residues.

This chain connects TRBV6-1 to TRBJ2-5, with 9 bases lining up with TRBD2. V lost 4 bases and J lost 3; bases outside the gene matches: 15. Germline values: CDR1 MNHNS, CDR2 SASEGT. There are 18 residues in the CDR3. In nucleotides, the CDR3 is TGTGCCAGCAGTGTCTTTGGAAAGCGGGGGGTCGTGAAAGAGACCCAGTACTTC. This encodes CASSVFGKRGVVKETQYF.

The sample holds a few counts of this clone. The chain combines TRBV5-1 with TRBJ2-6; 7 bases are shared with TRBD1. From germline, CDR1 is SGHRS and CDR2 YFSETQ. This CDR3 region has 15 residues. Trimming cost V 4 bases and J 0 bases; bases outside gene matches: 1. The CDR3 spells CASSGTVSGANVLTF. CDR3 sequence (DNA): TGCGCCAGCAGCGGGACAGTCTCTGGGGCCAACGTCCTGACTTTC.

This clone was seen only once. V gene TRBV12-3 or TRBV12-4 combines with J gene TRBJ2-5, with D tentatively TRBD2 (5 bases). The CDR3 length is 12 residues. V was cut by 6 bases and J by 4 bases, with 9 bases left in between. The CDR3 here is CASSPSGETQYF. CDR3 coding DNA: TGTGCCAGCAGCCCAAGCGGAGAGACCCAGTACTTC.